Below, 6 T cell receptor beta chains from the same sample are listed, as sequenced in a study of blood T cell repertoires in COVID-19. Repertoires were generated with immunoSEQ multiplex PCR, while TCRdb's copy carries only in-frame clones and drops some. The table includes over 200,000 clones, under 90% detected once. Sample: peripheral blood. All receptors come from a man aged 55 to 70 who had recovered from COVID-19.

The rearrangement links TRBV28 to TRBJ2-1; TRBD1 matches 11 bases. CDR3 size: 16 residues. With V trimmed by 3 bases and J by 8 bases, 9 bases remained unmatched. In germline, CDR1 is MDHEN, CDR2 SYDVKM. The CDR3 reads CASSFPDRGLWYEQFF. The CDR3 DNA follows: TGTGCCAGCAGTTTTCCGGACAGGGGGCTATGGTATGAGCAGTTCTTC.

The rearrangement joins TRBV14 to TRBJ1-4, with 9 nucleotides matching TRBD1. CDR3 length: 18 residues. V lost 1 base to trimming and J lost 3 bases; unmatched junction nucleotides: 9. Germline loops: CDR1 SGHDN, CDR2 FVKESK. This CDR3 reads CASSQVGTGRGSNEKLFF. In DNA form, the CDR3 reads TGTGCCAGCAGCCAAGTGGGGACAGGGAGAGGATCTAATGAAAAACTGTTTTTT.

Written as DNA, the CDR3 is TGTGCCAGCTCTGGGACTAGGGGGCAAGAGACCCAGTACTTC. This codes for CASSGTRGQETQYF. The chain recombines TRBV18 with TRBJ2-5; 8 bases are shared with TRBD2. V lost 6 bases, J lost 2 bases, and 5 bases stayed unmatched. Looked up from germline, CDR1 is KGHSH and CDR2 is LQKENI. The CDR3 is 14 residues long.

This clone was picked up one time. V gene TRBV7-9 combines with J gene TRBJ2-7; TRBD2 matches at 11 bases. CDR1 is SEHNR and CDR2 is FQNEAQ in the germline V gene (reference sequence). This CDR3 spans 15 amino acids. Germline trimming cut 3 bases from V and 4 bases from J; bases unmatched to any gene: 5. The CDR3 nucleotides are TGTGCCAGCAGCTTTCCGGGACTAGCGGTGTACGAGCAGTACTTC. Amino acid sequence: CASSFPGLAVYEQYF.

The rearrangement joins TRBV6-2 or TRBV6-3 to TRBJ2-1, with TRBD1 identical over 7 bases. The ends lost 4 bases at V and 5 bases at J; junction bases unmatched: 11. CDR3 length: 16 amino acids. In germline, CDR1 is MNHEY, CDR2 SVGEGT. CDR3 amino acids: CASSLTPGQLNNEQFF. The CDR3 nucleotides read TGTGCCAGCAGTTTGACCCCGGGACAGCTAAACAATGAGCAGTTCTTC.

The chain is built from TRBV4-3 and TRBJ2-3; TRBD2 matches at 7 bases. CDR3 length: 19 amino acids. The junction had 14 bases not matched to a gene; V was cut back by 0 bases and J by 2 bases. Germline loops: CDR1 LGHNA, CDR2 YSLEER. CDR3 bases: TGCGCCAGCAGCCAAGATGCCGCGGGAGTAGTATGGAACACAGATACGCAGTATTTT. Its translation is CASSQDAAGVVWNTDTQYF.